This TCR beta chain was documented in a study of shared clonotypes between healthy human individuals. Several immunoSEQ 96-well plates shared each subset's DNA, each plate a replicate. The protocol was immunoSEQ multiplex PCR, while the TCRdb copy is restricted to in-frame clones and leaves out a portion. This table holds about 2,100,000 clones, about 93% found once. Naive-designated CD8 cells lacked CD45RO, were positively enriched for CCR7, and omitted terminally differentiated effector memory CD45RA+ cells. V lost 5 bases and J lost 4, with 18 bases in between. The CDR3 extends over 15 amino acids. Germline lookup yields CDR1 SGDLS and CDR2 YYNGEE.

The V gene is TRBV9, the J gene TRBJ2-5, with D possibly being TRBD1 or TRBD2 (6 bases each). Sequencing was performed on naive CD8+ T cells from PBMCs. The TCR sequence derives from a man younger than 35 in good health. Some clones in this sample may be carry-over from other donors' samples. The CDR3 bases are TGTGCCAGCAGTGTCCGGGGGCGCGGAGGAGAGACCCAGTACTTC. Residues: CASSVRGRGGETQYF.